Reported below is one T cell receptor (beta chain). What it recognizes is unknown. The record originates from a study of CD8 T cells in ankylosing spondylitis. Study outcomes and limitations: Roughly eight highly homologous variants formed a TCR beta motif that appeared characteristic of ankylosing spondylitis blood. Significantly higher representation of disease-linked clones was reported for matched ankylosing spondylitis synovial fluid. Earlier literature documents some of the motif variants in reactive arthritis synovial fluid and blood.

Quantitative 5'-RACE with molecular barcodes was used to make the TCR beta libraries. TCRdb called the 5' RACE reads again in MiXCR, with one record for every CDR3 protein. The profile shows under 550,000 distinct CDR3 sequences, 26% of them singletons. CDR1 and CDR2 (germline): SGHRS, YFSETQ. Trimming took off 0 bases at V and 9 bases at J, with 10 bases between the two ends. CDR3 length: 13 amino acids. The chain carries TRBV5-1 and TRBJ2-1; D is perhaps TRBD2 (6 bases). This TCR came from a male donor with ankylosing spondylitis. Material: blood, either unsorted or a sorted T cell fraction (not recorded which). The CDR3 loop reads CASSLVGGAEQFF. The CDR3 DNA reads TGCGCCAGCAGCTTGGTAGGAGGGGCTGAGCAGTTCTTC. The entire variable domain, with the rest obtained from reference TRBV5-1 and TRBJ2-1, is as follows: KAGVTQTPRYLIKTRGQQVTLSCSPISGHRSVSWYQQTPGQGLQFLFEYFSETQRNKGNFPGRFSGRQFSNSRSEMNVSTLELGDSALYLCASSLVGGAEQFFGPGTRLTVL.